The present TCR beta chain was sequenced within a study of blood T cell repertoires in COVID-19. Original processing methods: Nucleated cell number was recorded as an estimate derived from reference gene primer amplification. Only in-frame clones appear in the TCRdb table, and some are missing; sequencing was by immunoSEQ multiplex PCR. That table gives V, J and clone size, and the DNA gave D and trimming. The data show around 210,000 clones, with 70% to 90% seen just once and around 5.5% held by the top ten. Germline lookup yields CDR1 KGHSH and CDR2 LQKENI. The CDR3 extends over 15 amino acids. Germline trimming cut 3 bases from V and 2 bases from J; bases unmatched to any gene: 6.

The sequence derives from a man aged 50 to 59 with COVID-19, enrolled during active disease. Material for sequencing was peripheral blood. The rearrangement links TRBV18 to TRBJ2-5, with 7 positions matching TRBD1. CDR3 amino acids: CASSPRQGPQETQYF. The CDR3 DNA reads TGTGCCAGCTCACCGAGACAGGGTCCACAAGAGACCCAGTACTTC.